By its share, the clone carrying this TCR beta chain is medium-sized. This sample is part of a study of PD-L1 blockade in urothelial cancer. Looking at the study overall: From 0 to 3 prior chemotherapy regimens had been given to the patients.

Spiked synthetic TCR analogs estimated absolute template abundance per PCR. TCRdb's copy holds only in-frame clones and misses some; the assay was immunoSEQ multiplex PCR. The sample lists some 42,000 clones, about 80% seen once, with roughly 2.6% in the top ten. In germline, CDR1 is SGDLS, CDR2 YYNGEE. The CDR3 is 15 residues long. V lost 4 bases to trimming and J lost 0 bases; unmatched junction nucleotides: 4. All patients carried locally advanced or metastatic urothelial carcinoma. The sample in question was PBMCs, obtained around atezolizumab (anti-PD-L1) treatment. The TCR was taken from a man in his sixties or seventies with urothelial cancer. The genes are TRBV9 and TRBJ1-3, with TRBD1 identical over 7 bases. The CDR3 DNA sequence: TGTGCCAGCAGCCCATCAGGGGGCTCTGGAAACACCATATATTTT. Encoded protein: CASSPSGGSGNTIYF.